Detailed here is one T cell receptor (beta chain). Assay: immunoSEQ multiplex PCR; the TCRdb copy retains only in-frame clones and omits some. The sample consists of fewer than 250,000 clones, 83% of them appearing once. The data belong to a study of blood T cell repertoires in COVID-19. Sequencing used PBMCs or T cells enriched from blood (not recorded which). The source is a woman between 40 and 50 years old who had been exposed to COVID-19.

The CDR3 is CASIKDRGLAEAFF. The DNA for the CDR3 is TGTGCCAGCATCAAGGACAGGGGGCTGGCTGAAGCTTTCTTT. V gene TRBV6-4 combines with J gene TRBJ1-1; TRBD1 matches 11 bases. From germline, CDR1 is MRHNA and CDR2 SNTAGT. V shed 7 bases and J 6 bases; nucleotides not matched to a gene: 7. The length of the CDR3 is 14 residues.